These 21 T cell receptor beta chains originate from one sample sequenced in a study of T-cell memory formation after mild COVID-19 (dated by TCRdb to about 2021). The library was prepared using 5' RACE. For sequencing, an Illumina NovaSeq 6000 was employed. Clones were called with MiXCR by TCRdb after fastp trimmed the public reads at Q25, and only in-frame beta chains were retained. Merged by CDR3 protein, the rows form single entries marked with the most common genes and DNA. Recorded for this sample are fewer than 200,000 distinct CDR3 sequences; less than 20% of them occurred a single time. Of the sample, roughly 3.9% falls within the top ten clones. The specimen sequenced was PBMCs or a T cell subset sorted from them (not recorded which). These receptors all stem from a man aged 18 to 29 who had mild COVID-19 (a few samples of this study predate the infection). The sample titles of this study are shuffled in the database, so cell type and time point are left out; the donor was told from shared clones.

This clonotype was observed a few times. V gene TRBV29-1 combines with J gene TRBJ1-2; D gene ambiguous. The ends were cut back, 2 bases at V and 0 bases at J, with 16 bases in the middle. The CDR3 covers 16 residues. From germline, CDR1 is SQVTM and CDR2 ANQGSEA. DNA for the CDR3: TGCAGCGTTGAAAAGGGCTTTTCCCCAGCTAACTATGGCTACACCTTC. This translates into CSVEKGFSPANYGYTF. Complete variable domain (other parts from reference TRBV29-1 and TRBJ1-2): SAVISQKPSRDICQRGTSLTIQCQVDSQVTMMFWYRQQPGQSLTLIATANQGSEATYESGFVIDKFPISRPNLTFSTLTVSNMSPEDSSIYLCSVEKGFSPANYGYTFGSGTRLTVV.

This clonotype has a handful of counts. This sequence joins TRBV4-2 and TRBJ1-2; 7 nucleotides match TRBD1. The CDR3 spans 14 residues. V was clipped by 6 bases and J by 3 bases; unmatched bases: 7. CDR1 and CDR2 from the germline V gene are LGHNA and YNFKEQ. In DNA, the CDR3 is TGTGCCAGCAGTGCCCAAGACAGGGACTATGGCTACACCTTC. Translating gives CASSAQDRDYGYTF.

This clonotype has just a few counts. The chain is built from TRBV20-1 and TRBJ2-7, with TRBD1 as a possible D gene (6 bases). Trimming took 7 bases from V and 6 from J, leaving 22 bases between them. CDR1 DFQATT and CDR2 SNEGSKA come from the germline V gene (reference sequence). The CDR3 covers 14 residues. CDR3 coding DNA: TGCAGTGTGGACAGATCTCCTCCTCGGGGCGAGCAGTACTTC. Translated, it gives CSVDRSPPRGEQYF.

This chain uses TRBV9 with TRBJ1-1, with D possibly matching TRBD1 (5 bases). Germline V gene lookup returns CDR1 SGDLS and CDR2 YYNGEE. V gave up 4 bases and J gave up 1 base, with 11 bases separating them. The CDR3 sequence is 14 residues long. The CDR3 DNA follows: TGTGCCAGCAGCCCTCAGACAGAGAACACTGAAGCTTTCTTT. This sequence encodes CASSPQTENTEAFF. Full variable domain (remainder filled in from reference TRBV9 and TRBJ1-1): DSGVTQTPKHLITATGQRVTLRCSPRSGDLSVYWYQQSLDQGLQFLIQYYNGEERAKGNILERFSAQQFPDLHSELNLSSLELGDSALYFCASSPQTENTEAFFGQGTRLTVV.

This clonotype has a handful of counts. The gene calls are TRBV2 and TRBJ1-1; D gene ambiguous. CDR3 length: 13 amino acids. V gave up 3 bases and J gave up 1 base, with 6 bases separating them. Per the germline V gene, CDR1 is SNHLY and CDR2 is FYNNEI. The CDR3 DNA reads TGTGCCAGCAGTGAGAGGGAGAACACTGAAGCTTTCTTT. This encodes CASSERENTEAFF.

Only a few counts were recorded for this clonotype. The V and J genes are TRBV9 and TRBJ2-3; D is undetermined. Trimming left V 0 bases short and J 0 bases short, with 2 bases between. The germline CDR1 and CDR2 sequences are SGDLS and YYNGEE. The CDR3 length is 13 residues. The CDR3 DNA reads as TGTGCCAGCAGCGTAGAGAGCACAGATACGCAGTATTTT. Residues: CASSVESTDTQYF.

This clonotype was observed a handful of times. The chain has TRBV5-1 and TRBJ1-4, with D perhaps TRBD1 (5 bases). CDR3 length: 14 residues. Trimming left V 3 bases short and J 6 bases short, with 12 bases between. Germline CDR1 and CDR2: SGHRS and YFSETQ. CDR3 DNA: TGCGCCAGCAGCTCCTCCGGGACGGATGAAAAACTGTTTTTT. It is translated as CASSSSGTDEKLFF.

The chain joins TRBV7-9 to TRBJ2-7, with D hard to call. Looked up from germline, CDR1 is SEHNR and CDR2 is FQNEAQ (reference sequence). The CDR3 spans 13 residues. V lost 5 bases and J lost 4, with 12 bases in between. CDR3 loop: CASSPGRGYEQYV. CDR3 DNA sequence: TGTGCCAGCAGCCCCGGACGAGGTTACGAGCAGTACGTC.

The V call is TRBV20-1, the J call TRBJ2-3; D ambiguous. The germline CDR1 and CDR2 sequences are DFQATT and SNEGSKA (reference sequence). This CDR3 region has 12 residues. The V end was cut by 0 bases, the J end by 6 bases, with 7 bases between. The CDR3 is CSARDYGDTQYF. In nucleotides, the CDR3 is TGCAGTGCTAGAGATTATGGGGATACGCAGTATTTT.

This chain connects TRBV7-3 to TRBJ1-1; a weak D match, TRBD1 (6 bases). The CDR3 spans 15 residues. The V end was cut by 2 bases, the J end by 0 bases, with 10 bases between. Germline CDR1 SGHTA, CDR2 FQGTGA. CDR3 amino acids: CASSLQGPLNTEAFF. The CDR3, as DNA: TGTGCCAGCAGCTTACAGGGGCCACTGAACACTGAAGCTTTCTTT.

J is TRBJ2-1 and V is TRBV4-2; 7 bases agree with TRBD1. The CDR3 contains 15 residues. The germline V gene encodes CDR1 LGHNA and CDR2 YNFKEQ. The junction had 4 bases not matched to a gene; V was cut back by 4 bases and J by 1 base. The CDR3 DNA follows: TGTGCCAGCAGCCTAGGGACAGCTTCCTACAATGAGCAGTTCTTC. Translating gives CASSLGTASYNEQFF.

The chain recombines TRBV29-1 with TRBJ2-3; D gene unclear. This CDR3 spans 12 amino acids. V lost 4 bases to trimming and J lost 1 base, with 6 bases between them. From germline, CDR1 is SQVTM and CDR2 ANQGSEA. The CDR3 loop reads CSVGEGTDTQYF. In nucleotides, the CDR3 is TGCAGCGTTGGGGAAGGCACAGATACGCAGTATTTT.

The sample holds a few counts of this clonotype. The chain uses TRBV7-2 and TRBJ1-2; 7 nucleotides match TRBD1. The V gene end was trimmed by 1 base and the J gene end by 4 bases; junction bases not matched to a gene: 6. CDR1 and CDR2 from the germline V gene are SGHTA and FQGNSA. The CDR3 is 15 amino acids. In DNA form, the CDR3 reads TGTGCCAGCAGCTTAGTCTTTCGGACAGGCTATGGCTACACCTTC. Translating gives CASSLVFRTGYGYTF.

This chain's CDR3 is CASSQDVRGRETQYF. The CDR3 DNA reads as TGCGCCAGCAGCCAAGATGTCCGGGGGCGGGAGACCCAGTACTTC. The chain couples TRBV4-1 to TRBJ2-5; D might be TRBD1 or TRBD2, each matching 6 bases. The germline V gene has CDR1 MGHRA and CDR2 YSYEKL. The V gene lost 0 bases and the J gene lost 5 bases, with 13 bases spanning the gap. This CDR3 is 15 amino acids long.

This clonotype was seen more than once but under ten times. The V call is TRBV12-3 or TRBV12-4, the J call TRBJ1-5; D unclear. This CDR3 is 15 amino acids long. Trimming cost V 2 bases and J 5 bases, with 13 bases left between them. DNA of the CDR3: TGTGCCAGCAGTTTAAGGAGGGTTGGGGATCAGCCCCAGCATTTT. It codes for CASSLRRVGDQPQHF.

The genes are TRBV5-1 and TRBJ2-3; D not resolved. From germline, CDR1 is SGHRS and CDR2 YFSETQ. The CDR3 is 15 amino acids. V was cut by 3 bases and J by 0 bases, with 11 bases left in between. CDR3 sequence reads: CASSSTFGSTDTQYF. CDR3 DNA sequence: TGCGCCAGCAGCTCCACCTTCGGGAGCACAGATACGCAGTATTTT.

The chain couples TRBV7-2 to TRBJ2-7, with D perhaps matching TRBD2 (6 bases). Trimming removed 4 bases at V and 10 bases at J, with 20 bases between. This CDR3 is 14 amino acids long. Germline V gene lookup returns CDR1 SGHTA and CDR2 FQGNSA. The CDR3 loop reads CASSSIGGARNQYF. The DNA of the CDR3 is TGTGCCAGCAGCTCAATAGGCGGGGCGCGGAACCAGTACTTC.

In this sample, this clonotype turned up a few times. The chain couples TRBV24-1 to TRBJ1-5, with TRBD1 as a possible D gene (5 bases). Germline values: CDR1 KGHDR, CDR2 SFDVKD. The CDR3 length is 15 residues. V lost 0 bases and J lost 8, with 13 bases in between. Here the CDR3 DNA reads TGTGCCACCAGTGATTTGCAGGGAGGGAACAAGCCCCAGCATTTT. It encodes CATSDLQGGNKPQHF.

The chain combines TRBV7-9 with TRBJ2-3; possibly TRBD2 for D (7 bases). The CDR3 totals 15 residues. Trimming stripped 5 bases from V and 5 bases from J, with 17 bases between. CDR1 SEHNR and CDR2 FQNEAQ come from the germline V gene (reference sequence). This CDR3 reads CASSPRGGRGDTQYF. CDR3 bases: TGTGCCAGCAGCCCACGCGGGGGCCGGGGAGATACGCAGTATTTT. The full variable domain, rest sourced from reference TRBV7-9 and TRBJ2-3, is DTGVSQNPRHKITKRGQNVTFRCDPISEHNRLYWYRQTLGQGPEFLTYFQNEAQLEKSRLLSDRFSAERPKGSFSTLEIQRTEQGDSAMYLCASSPRGGRGDTQYFGPGTRLTVL.

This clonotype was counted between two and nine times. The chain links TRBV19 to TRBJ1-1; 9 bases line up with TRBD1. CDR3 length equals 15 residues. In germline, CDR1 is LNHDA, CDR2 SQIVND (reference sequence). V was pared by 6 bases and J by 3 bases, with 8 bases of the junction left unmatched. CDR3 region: CASSPNRGLDTEAFF. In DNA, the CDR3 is TGTGCCAGTAGCCCCAACAGGGGGCTTGACACTGAAGCTTTCTTT.

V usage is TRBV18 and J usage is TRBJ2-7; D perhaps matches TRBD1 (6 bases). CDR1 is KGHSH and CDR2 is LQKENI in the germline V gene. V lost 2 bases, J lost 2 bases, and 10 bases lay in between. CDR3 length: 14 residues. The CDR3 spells CASSPTGFAYEQYV. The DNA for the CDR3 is TGTGCCAGCTCACCAACAGGGTTCGCCTACGAGCAGTACGTC.